This T cell receptor (beta chain) was found in a study of human T cells and chemical hapten exposure. Study outcomes and limitations: Counts of TCRs above 1 in 1000 frequency stayed unchanged with DPC sensitization.

Germline loops: CDR1 MDHEN, CDR2 SYDVKM. V lost 4 bases and J 1 base, leaving 7 bases between the germline ends. The CDR3 sequence is 13 residues long. As to this clonotype: Its antigen is still unknown.

This sample's time point: healthy volunteer bleed at 2 weeks. Total RNA was isolated from whole blood that had not been fractionated. Single cDNA molecules in the library carried unique molecular identifiers attached during preparation. As processed by the authors: With a range of 23,224 to 690,600, the median per sample was about 87,000 TCRs. TCRdb independently ran MiXCR on the RACE reads; one entry per CDR3 protein. None of the V and J calls come from the authors' own analysis; TCRdb made them. Here the sample spans about 45,000 distinct CDR3 sequences, 4.4% being singletons. Input material: whole blood. The TCR sequence derives from a human donor in good health. Some clones in this sample may be carry-over from other donors' samples. V usage is TRBV28 and J usage is TRBJ1-2; D is undetermined. CDR3 nucleotide sequence: TGTGCCAGCAGTTCCGCCAGTAACTATGGCTACACCTTC. Protein: CASSSASNYGYTF.